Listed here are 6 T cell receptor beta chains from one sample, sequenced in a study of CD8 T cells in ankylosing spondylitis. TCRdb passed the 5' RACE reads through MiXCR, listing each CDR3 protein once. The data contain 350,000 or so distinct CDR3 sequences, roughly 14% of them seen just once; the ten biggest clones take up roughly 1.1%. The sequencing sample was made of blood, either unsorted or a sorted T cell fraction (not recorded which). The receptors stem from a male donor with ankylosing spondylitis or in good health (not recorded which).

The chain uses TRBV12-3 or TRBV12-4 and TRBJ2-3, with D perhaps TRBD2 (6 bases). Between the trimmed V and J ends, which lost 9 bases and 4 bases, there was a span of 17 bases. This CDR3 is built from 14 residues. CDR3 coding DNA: TGTGCCAGTTCCGAGGGGCGGGACTCAGATACGCAGTATTTT. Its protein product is CASSEGRDSDTQYF.

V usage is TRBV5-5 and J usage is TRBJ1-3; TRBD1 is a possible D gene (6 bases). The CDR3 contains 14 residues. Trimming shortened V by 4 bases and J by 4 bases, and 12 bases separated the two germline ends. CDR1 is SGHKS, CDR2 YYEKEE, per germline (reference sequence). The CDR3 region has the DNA TGTGCCAGCAGCACCCTCGGACAGGGAAACACCATATATTTT. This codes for CASSTLGQGNTIYF.

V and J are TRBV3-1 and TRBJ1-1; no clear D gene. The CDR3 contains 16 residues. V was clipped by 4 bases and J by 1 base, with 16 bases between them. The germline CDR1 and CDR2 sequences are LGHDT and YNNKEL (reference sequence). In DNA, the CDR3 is TGTGCCAGCAGCCGGAGATCAGACTTAAGGAACACTGAAGCTTTCTTT. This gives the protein CASSRRSDLRNTEAFF.

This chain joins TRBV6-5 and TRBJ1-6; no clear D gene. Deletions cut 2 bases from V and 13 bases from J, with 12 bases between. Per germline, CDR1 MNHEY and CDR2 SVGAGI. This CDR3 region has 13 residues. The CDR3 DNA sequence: TGTGCCAGCAGTTACGCTCGGGTAGGGCCCCTCCACTTT. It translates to CASSYARVGPLHF.

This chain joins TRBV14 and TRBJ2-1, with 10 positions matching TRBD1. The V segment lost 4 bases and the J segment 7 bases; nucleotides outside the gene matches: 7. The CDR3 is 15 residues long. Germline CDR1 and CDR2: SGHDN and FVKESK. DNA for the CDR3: TGTGCCAGCAGCCTGTGGACAGGGGGAGGAAATGAGCAGTTCTTC. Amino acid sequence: CASSLWTGGGNEQFF.

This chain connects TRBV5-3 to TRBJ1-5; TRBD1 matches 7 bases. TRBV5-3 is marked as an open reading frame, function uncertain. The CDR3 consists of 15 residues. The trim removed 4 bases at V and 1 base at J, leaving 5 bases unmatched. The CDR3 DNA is TGTGCCAGAAGCGCCCGGGACAGAAGCAATCAGCCCCAGCATTTT. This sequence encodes CARSARDRSNQPQHF.